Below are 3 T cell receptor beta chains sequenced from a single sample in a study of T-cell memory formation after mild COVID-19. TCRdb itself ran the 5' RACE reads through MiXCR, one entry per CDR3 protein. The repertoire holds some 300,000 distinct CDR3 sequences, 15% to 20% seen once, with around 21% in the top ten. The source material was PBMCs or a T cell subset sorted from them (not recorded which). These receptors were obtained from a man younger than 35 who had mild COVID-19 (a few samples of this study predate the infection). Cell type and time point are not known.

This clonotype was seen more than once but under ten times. The CDR3 protein is CASSLGDSNYEQYF. CDR3 sequence (DNA): TGTGCCAGCAGCTTAGGGGACAGCAATTACGAGCAGTACTTC. The J gene is TRBJ2-7, the V gene TRBV7-6; 7 bases match TRBD1. Germline V gives CDR1 SGHVS, CDR2 FNYEAQ. V lost 1 base to trimming and J lost 4 bases; unmatched junction nucleotides: 4. There are 14 residues in the CDR3.

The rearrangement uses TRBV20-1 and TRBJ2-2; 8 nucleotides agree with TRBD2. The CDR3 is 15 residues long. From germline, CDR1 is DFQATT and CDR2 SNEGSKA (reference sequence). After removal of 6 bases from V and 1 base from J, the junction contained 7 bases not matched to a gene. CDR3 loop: CSAPSLAGNTGELFF. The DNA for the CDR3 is TGCAGTGCGCCCTCGCTAGCGGGGAACACCGGGGAGCTGTTTTTT.

CDR3 protein: CASSRARASTDTQYF. CDR3 DNA: TGTGCCAGCAGCCGGGCCCGAGCTAGCACAGATACGCAGTATTTT. V usage is TRBV3-1 and J usage is TRBJ2-3; no clear D. The CDR3 totals 15 residues. With 4 bases removed from V and 0 bases from J, the gap between germline ends came to 11 bases. Germline V CDR1 and CDR2: LGHDT, YNNKEL (reference sequence).